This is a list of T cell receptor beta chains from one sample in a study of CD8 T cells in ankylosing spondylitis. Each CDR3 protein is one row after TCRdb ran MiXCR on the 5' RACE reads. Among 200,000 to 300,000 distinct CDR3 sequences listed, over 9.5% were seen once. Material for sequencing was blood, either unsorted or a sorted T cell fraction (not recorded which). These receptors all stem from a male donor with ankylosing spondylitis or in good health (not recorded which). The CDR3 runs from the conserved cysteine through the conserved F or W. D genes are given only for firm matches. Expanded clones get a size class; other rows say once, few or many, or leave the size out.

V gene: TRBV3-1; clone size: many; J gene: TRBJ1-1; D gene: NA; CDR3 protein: CASSQAAGFREAFF; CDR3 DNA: TGTGCCAGCAGCCAAGCCGCCGGGTTTAGAGAAGCTTTCTTT
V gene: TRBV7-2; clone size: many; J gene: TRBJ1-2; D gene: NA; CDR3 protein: CASGPPRDKYYGYTF; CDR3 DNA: TGTGCCAGCGGACCACCCCGGGACAAGTACTATGGCTACACCTTC
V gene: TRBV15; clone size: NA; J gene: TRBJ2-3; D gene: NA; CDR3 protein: CATSSQRGLLTDTQYF; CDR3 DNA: TGTGCCACCAGCAGCCAAAGGGGACTGCTCACAGATACGCAGTATTTT
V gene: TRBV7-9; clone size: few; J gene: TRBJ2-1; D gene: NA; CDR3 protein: CASGGTYNEQFF; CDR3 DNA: TGTGCCAGCGGGGGCACCTACAATGAGCAGTTCTTC
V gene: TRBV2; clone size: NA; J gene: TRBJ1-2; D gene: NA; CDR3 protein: CASSEGGYGYTF; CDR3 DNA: TGTGCCAGCAGTGAAGGGGGGTACGGCTACACCTTC
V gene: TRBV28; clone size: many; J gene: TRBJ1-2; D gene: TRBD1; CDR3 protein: CASSFRDRGPLGYGYTF; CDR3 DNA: TGTGCCAGCAGTTTTCGGGACAGGGGACCTCTAGGCTATGGCTACACCTTC
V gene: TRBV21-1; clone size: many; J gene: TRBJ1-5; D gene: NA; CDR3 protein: CASSKAGGSWQDSNQPQHF; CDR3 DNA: TGTGCCAGCAGCAAAGCGGGGGGCAGCTGGCAGGACTCCAATCAGCCCCAGCATTTT
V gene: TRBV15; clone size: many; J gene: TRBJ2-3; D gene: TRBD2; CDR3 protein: CATSRDYPGGGDTQYF; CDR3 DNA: TGTGCCACCAGCAGGGATTACCCGGGAGGGGGAGATACGCAGTATTTT
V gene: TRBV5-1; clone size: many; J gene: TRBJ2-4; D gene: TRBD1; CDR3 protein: CASSPPGQGTGQYF; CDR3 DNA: TGCGCCAGCAGTCCTCCGGGACAGGGCACGGGACAGTACTTC
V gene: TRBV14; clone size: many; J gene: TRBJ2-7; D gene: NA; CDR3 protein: CASRNRDFSYEQYF; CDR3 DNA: TGTGCCAGCAGGAACAGGGATTTTTCCTACGAGCAGTACTTC
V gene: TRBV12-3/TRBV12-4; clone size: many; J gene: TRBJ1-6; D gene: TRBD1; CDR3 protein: CASSQEGQGDSPLHF; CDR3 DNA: TGTGCCAGCAGTCAAGAGGGACAGGGCGATTCACCCCTCCACTTT